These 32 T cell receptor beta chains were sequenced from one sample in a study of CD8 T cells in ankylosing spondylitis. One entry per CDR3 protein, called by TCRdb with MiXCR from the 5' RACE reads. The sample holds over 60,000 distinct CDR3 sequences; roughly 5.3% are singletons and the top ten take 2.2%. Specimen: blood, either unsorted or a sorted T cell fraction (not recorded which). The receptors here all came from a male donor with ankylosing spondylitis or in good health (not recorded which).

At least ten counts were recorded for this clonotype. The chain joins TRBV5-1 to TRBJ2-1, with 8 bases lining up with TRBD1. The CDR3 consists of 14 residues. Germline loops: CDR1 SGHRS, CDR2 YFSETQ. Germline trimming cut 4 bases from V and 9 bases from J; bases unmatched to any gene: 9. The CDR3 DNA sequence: TGCGCCAGCAGCAACGGACAGGGTCAGGCTGAGCAGTTCTTC. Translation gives CASSNGQGQAEQFF.

Here the CDR3 DNA reads TGTGCCAGTAGTAACCAGGGCCCCCGGGATACGCAGTATTTT. Its protein product is CASSNQGPRDTQYF. The chain joins TRBV19 to TRBJ2-3; D perhaps matches TRBD1 (5 bases). Trimming cost V 4 bases and J 6 bases, with 14 bases left between them. The V gene's germline CDR1 is LNHDA and CDR2 SQIVND (reference sequence). The CDR3 has 14 amino acids.

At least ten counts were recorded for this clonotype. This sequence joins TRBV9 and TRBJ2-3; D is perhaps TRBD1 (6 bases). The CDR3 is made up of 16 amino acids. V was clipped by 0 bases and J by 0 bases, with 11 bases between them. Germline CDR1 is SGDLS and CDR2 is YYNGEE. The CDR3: CASSVAGTLSTDTQYF. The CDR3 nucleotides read TGTGCCAGCAGCGTAGCGGGGACACTTAGCACAGATACGCAGTATTTT.

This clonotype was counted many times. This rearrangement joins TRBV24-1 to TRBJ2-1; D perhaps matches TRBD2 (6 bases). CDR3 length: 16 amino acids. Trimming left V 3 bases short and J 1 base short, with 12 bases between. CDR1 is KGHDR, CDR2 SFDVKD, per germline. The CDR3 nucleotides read TGTGCCACCAGTGATCCCGGGGGAGCTTCCTACAATGAGCAGTTCTTC. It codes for CATSDPGGASYNEQFF.

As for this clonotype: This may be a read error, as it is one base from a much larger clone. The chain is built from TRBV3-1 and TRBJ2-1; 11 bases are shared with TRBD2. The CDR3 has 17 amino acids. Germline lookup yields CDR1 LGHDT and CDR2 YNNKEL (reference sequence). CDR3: CASTQGTSGGRYNEQFF. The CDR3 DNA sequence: TGTGCCAGCACCCAAGGAACTAGCGGGGGCCGCTACAATGAGCAGTTCTTC.

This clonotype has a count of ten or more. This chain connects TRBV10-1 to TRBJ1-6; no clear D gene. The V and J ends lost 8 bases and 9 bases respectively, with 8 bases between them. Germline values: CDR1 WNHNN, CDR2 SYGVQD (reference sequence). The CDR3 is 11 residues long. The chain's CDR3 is CASLRSSPLHF. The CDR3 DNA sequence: TGCGCCAGCCTGCGGAGTTCACCCCTCCACTTT.

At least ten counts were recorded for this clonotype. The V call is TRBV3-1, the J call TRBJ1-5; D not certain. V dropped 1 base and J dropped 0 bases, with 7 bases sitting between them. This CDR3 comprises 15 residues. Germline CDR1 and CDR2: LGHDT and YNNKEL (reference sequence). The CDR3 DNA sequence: TGTGCCAGCAGCCAAGCAGGAAATAGCAATCAGCCCCAGCATTTT. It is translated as CASSQAGNSNQPQHF. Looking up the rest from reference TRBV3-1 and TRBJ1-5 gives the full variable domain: DTAVSQTPKYLVTQMGNDKSIKCEQNLGHDTMYWYKQDSKKFLKIMFSYNNKELIINETVPNRFSPKSPDKAHLNLHINSLELGDSAVYFCASSQAGNSNQPQHFGDGTRLSIL.

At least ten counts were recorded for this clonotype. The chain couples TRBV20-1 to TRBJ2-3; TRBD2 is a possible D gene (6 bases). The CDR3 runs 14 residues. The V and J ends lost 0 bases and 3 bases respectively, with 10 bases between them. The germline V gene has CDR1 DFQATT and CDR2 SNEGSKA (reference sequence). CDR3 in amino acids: CSARDIRGTDTQYF. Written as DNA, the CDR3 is TGCAGTGCTAGAGATATCCGGGGGACAGATACGCAGTATTTT.

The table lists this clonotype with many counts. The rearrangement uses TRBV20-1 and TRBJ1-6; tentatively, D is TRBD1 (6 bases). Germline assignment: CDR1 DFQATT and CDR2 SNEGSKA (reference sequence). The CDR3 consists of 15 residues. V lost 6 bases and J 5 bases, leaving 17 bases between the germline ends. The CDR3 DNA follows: TGCAGTGCGCGGTCACAGGGATCGAATAATTCACCCCTCCACTTT. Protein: CSARSQGSNNSPLHF.

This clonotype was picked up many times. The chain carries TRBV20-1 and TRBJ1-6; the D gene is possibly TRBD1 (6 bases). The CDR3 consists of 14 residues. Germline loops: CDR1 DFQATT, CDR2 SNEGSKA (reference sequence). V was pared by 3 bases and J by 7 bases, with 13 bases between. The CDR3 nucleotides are TGCAGTGCTAGGCCTGGACAGAGCAATTCACCCCTCCACTTT. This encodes CSARPGQSNSPLHF.

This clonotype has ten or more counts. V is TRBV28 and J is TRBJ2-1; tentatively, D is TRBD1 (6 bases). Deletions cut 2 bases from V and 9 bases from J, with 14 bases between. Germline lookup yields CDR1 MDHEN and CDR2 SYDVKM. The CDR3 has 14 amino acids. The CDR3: CASSLGVRGGEQFF. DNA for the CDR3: TGTGCCAGCAGTTTAGGGGTCAGGGGCGGTGAGCAGTTCTTC.

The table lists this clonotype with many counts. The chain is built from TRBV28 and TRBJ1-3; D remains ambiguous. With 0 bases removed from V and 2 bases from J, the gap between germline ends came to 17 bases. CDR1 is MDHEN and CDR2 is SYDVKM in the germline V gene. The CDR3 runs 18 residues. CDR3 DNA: TGTGCCAGCAGTTTATGGGGAGCCCTCGGAAGACCTGGAAACACCATATATTTT. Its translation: CASSLWGALGRPGNTIYF.

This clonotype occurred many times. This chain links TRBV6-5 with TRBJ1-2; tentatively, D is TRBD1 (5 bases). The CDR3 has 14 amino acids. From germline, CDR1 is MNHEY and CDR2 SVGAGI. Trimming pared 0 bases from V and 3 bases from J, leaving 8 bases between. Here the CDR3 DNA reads TGTGCCAGCAGTTACTCGGCGGGGGACTATGGCTACACCTTC. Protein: CASSYSAGDYGYTF.

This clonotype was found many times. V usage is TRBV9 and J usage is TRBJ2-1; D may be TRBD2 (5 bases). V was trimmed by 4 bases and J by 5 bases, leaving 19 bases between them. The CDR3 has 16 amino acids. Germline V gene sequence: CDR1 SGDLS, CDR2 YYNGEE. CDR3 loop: CASSSPVQRPNNEQFF. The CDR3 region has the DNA TGTGCCAGCAGCTCCCCGGTACAGCGGCCCAACAATGAGCAGTTCTTC.

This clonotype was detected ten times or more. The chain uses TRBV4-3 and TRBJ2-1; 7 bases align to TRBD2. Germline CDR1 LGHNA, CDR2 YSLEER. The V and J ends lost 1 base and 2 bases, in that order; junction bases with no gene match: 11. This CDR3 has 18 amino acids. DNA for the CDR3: TGCGCCAGCAGCCAAGTCCTCGGGGCTAGCGGAACCTACAATGAGCAGTTCTTC. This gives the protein CASSQVLGASGTYNEQFF.

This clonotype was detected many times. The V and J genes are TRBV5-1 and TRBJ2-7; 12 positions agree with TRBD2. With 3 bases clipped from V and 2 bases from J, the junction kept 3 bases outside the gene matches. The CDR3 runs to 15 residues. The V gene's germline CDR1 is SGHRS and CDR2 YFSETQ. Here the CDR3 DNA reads TGCGCCAGCAGCTATCGGACTAGCGGGGCCTACGAGCAGTACTTC. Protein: CASSYRTSGAYEQYF.

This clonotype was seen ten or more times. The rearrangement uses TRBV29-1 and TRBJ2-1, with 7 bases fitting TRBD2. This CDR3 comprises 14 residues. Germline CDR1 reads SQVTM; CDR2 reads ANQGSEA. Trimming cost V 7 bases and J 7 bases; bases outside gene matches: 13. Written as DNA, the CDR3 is TGCAGCGCACCGCCCAGCGGGACCTGGAATGAGCAGTTCTTC. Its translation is CSAPPSGTWNEQFF.

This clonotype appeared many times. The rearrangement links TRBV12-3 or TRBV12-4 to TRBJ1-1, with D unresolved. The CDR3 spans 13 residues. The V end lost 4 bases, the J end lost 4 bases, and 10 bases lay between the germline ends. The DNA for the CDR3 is TGTGCCAGCAGTTCCGGGGTCGGCACTGAAGCTTTCTTT. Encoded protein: CASSSGVGTEAFF.

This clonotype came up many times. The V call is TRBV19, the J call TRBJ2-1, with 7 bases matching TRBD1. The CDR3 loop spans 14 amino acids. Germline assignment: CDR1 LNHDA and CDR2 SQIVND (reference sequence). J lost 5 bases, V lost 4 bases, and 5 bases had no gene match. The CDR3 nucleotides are TGTGCCAGTAGTAGGGGACAGCTAAACAATGAGCAGTTCTTC. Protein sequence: CASSRGQLNNEQFF.

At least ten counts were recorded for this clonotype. For the CDR3, the DNA is TGTGCCAGCAGCAAATCTGATACGCAGTATTTT. This translates into CASSKSDTQYF. V gene TRBV28 combines with J gene TRBJ2-3; D gene uncertain. The V gene lost 6 bases and the J gene lost 6 bases, with 7 bases spanning the gap. The CDR3 extends over 11 amino acids. CDR1 and CDR2 from the germline V gene are MDHEN and SYDVKM.

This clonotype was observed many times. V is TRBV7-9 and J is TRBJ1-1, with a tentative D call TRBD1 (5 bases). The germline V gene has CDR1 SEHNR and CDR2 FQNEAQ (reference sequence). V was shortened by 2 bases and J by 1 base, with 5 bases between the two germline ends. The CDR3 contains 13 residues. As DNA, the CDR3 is TGTGCCAGCAGCTTACAGGGGAACACTGAAGCTTTCTTT. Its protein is CASSLQGNTEAFF.

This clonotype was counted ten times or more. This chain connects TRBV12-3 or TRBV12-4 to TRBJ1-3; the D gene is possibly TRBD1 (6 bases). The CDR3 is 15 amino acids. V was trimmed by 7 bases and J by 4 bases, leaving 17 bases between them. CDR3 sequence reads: CASTNPQGKGNTIYF. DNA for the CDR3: TGTGCCAGCACCAACCCCCAGGGGAAGGGAAACACCATATATTTT.

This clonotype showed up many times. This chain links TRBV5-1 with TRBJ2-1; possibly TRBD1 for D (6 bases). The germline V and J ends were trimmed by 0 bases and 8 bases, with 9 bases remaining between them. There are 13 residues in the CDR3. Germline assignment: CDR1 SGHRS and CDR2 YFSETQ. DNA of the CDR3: TGCGCCAGCAGCTTGGGACAGGACCATGAGCAGTTCTTC. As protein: CASSLGQDHEQFF. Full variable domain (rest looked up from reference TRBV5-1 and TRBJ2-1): KAGVTQTPRYLIKTRGQQVTLSCSPISGHRSVSWYQQTPGQGLQFLFEYFSETQRNKGNFPGRFSGRQFSNSRSEMNVSTLELGDSALYLCASSLGQDHEQFFGPGTRLTVL.

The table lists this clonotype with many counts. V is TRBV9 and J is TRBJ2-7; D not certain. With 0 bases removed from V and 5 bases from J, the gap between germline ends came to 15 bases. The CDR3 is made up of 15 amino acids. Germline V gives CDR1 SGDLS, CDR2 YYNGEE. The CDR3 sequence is CASSVVRVPLNEQYF. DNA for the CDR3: TGTGCCAGCAGCGTAGTTCGTGTCCCTTTGAACGAGCAGTACTTC.

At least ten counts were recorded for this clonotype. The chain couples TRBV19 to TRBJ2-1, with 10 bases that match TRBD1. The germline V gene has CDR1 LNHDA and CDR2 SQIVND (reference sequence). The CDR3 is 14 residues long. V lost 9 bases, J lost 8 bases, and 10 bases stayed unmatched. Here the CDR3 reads CASAGTGDSYEQFF. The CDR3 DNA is TGTGCCAGCGCCGGGACAGGGGATTCATATGAGCAGTTCTTC.

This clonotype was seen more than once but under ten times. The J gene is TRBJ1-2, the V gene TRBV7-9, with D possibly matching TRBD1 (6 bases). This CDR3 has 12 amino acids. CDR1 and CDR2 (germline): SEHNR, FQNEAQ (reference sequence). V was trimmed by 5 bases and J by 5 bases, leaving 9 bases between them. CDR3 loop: CASSPQGYGYTF. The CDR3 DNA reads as TGTGCCAGCAGCCCTCAGGGGTATGGCTACACCTTC.

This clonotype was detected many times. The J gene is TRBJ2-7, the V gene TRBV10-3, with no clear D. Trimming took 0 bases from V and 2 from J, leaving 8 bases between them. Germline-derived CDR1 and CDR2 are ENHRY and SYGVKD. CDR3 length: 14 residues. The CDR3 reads CAISESDKPYEQYF. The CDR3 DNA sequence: TGTGCCATCAGTGAGTCCGATAAACCCTACGAGCAGTACTTC.

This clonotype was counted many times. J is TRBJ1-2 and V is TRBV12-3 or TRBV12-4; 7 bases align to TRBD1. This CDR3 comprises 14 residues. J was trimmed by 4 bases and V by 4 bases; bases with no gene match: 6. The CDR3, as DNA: TGTGCCAGCAGTTCAACAGGGGTGGGCTATGGCTACACCTTC. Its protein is CASSSTGVGYGYTF.

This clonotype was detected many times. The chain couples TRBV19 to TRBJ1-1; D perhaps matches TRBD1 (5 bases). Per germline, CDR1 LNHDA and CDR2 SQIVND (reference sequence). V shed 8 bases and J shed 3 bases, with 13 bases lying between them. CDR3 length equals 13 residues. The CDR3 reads CASWGEVDTEAFF. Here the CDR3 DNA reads TGTGCCAGTTGGGGGGAGGTGGACACTGAAGCTTTCTTT.

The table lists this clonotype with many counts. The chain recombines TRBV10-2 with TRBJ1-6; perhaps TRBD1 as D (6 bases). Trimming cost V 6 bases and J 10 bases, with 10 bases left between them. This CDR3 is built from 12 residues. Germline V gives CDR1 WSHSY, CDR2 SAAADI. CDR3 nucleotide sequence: TGCGCCAGCAGAATAGGGGGATCACCCCTCCACTTT. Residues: CASRIGGSPLHF.

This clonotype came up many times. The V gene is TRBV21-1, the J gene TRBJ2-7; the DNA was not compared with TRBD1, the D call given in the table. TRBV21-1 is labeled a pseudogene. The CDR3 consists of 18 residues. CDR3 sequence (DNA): TGTGCCAGCAGCACTGGGGGCACATCCGATGAAAATACCTACGAGCAGTACTTC. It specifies CASSTGGTSDENTYEQYF.

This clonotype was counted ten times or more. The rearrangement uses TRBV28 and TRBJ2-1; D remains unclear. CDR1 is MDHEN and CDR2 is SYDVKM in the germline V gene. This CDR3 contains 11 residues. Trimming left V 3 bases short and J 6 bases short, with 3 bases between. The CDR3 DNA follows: TGTGCCAGCAGTTTGTTCAATGAGCAGTTCTTC. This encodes CASSLFNEQFF.